This passage covers 26 T cell receptor beta chains from one sample sequenced in a study of shared clonotypes between healthy human individuals. Method: immunoSEQ multiplex PCR; TCRdb's copy keeps in-frame clones and lacks some. The table lists a few million clones, just under 95% of them singletons, with around 0.4% in the top ten. Material for sequencing was naive CD4+ T cells from PBMCs. The subset denotes: CD45RA+ positively selected. The receptors were sampled from a man between 18 and 35 years old in good health. Some clones in this sample may be carry-over from other donors' samples.

This chain connects TRBV5-4 to TRBJ2-2; D gene ambiguous. V was cut by 4 bases and J by 4 bases, with 14 bases left in between. This CDR3 is 15 amino acids long. The germline gives CDR1 SGHNT, CDR2 YYREEE (reference sequence). This chain's CDR3 is CASSMQSEFTGELFF. The CDR3 DNA reads TGTGCCAGCAGCATGCAGTCCGAATTCACCGGGGAGCTGTTTTTT. The entire variable domain, with the rest obtained from reference TRBV5-4 and TRBJ2-2, is as follows: ETGVTQSPTHLIKTRGQQVTLRCSSQSGHNTVSWYQQALGQGPQFIFQYYREEENGRGNFPPRFSGLQFPNYSSELNVNALELDDSALYLCASSMQSEFTGELFFGEGSRLTVL.

In the case of this clone: Other DNA sequences in the same sample also yield this CDR3. The chain carries TRBV28 and TRBJ2-7, with 7 bases that match TRBD1. CDR1 MDHEN and CDR2 SYDVKM come from the germline V gene. The CDR3 totals 13 residues. J lost 4 bases, V lost 5 bases, and 5 bases had no gene match. CDR3 sequence (DNA): TGTGCCAGCAGTCCGGGACAGACATACGAGCAGTACTTC. Amino acid sequence: CASSPGQTYEQYF.

The genes are TRBV5-1 and TRBJ2-7, with 10 positions matching TRBD1. Trimming removed 4 bases from V and 4 bases from J; junction bases left unmatched: 8. The CDR3 totals 15 residues. Germline values: CDR1 SGHRS, CDR2 YFSETQ. The CDR3 DNA is TGCGCCAGCAGCCCCCAGACAGGGGGCCTTTACGAGCAGTACTTC. This encodes CASSPQTGGLYEQYF.

The chain has TRBV19 and TRBJ2-1, with 7 bases aligning to TRBD1. This CDR3 spans 15 amino acids. Germline V gene data show CDR1 as LNHDA and CDR2 as SQIVND (reference sequence). Trimming cost V 10 bases and J 8 bases; bases outside gene matches: 17. As DNA, the CDR3 is TGTGCCATTTCCCCCACTGCGCAGGGGGTCGATGAGCAGTTCTTC. This codes for CAISPTAQGVDEQFF.

The rearrangement links TRBV9 to TRBJ2-7, with D possibly being TRBD1 (6 bases). The CDR3 has 15 amino acids. V was cut by 4 bases and J by 0 bases, with 14 bases left in between. CDR1 and CDR2 from the germline V gene are SGDLS and YYNGEE. This CDR3 is CASSRRWDTSYEQYF. Here the CDR3 DNA reads TGTGCCAGCAGCCGAAGGTGGGACACCTCCTACGAGCAGTACTTC.

As concerns this clone: This same CDR3 is encoded by further DNA sequences in the sample. The rearrangement uses TRBV5-1 and TRBJ2-5; TRBD2 might be the D (5 bases). The length of the CDR3 is 14 residues. Germline V CDR1 and CDR2: SGHRS, YFSETQ. V lost 2 bases and J 1 base, leaving 9 bases between the germline ends. DNA of the CDR3: TGCGCCAGCAGCTTTTGGGGAGCCCAAGAGACCCAGTACTTC. Translation gives CASSFWGAQETQYF.

This clone was counted once. The chain carries TRBV7-9 and TRBJ2-5; 8 bases agree with TRBD2. The CDR3 is 15 amino acids. Trimming removed 1 base from V and 2 bases from J; junction bases left unmatched: 3. From germline, CDR1 is SEHNR and CDR2 FQNEAQ (reference sequence). The CDR3 nucleotides read TGTGCCAGCAGCTTAGTGGTAGCGGGGCAAGAGACCCAGTACTTC. This codes for CASSLVVAGQETQYF.

The rearrangement links TRBV6-5 to TRBJ1-4; D remains ambiguous. The germline V gene encodes CDR1 MNHEY and CDR2 SVGAGI. The length of the CDR3 is 11 residues. Trimming cost V 6 bases and J 12 bases, with 11 bases left between them. The CDR3 reads CASSRGNELFF. CDR3 sequence (DNA): TGTGCCAGCAGCCGTGGGAATGAACTGTTTTTT.

Points on this clone: The sample holds other DNA sequences that translate to the same CDR3. This sequence joins TRBV25-1 and TRBJ1-1; D remains unclear. CDR3 length: 11 amino acids. V shed 8 bases and J shed 1 base, with 5 bases lying between them. In germline, CDR1 is MGHDK, CDR2 SYGVNS. CDR3 region: CASSRNTEAFF. CDR3 DNA sequence: TGTGCCAGCTCCAGGAACACTGAAGCTTTCTTT.

The V and J genes are TRBV11-2 and TRBJ2-7, with 7 bases matching TRBD2. CDR1 is SGHAT and CDR2 is FQNNGV in the germline V gene. CDR3 size: 16 residues. V dropped 0 bases and J dropped 3; count of bases not matched to a gene: 8. CDR3 loop: CASSLDRASGVYEQYF. CDR3 DNA: TGTGCCAGCAGCTTAGATCGTGCTAGCGGAGTCTACGAGCAGTACTTC.

V gene TRBV11-2 combines with J gene TRBJ2-7; a weak D match, TRBD2 (6 bases). The V gene lost 3 bases and the J gene lost 0 bases, with 21 bases spanning the gap. The CDR3 covers 18 residues. The germline V gene has CDR1 SGHAT and CDR2 FQNNGV. The CDR3 sequence is CASSFSAGRVEYSYEQYF. CDR3 coding DNA: TGTGCCAGCAGCTTTAGCGCCGGGAGAGTTGAATACTCCTACGAGCAGTACTTC.

V gene TRBV11-2 combines with J gene TRBJ2-1; no firm D call. The germline gives CDR1 SGHAT, CDR2 FQNNGV. The CDR3 runs to 18 residues. V lost 3 bases to trimming and J lost 3 bases, with 21 bases between them. Written as DNA, the CDR3 is TGTGCCAGCAGCTTCGCCACCGTGTCCGGGTACTTCTACAATGAGCAGTTCTTC. Translating gives CASSFATVSGYFYNEQFF.

The rearrangement uses TRBV19 and TRBJ1-5; D gene uncertain. V was cut by 3 bases and J by 5 bases, with 14 bases left in between. This CDR3 comprises 15 residues. CDR1 LNHDA and CDR2 SQIVND come from the germline V gene (reference sequence). The CDR3 sequence: CASSISSDGDQPQHF. CDR3 sequence (DNA): TGTGCCAGTAGTATTTCGTCGGACGGAGATCAGCCCCAGCATTTT. Full variable domain (remainder filled in from reference TRBV19 and TRBJ1-5): DGGITQSPKYLFRKEGQNVTLSCEQNLNHDAMYWYRQDPGQGLRLIYYSQIVNDFQKGDIAEGYSVSREKKESFPLTVTSAQKNPTAFYLCASSISSDGDQPQHFGDGTRLSIL.

This clone was detected only a few times. The chain is built from TRBV10-1 and TRBJ1-1; D might be TRBD1 (6 bases). V was pared by 1 base and J by 5 bases, with 14 bases between. CDR3 length: 15 residues. From germline, CDR1 is WNHNN and CDR2 SYGVQD (reference sequence). CDR3: CASSELQGGWTEAFF. DNA for the CDR3: TGCGCCAGCAGTGAGTTACAGGGAGGATGGACTGAAGCTTTCTTT.

The chain is built from TRBV27 and TRBJ2-7; D is perhaps TRBD2 (6 bases). V gave up 2 bases and J gave up 1 base, with 9 bases separating them. Germline CDR1 is MNHEY and CDR2 is SMNVEV (reference sequence). The CDR3 is 14 amino acids. CDR3 protein: CASSLRGTSYEQYF. CDR3 DNA: TGTGCCAGCAGTTTACGGGGGACTTCCTACGAGCAGTACTTC.

About this clone: Other nucleotide sequences in the sample specify the same CDR3. The chain uses TRBV28 and TRBJ2-7; maybe TRBD1 (6 bases). The CDR3 loop spans 13 amino acids. CDR1 is MDHEN and CDR2 is SYDVKM in the germline V gene. Trimming took 5 bases from V and 3 from J, leaving 11 bases between them. CDR3 residues: CASSPTGYYEQYF. For the CDR3, the DNA is TGTGCCAGCAGTCCGACAGGCTACTACGAGCAGTACTTC.

Details on this clone: The sample has other DNA sequences that encode this CDR3 too. This chain links TRBV28 with TRBJ1-1; D remains unclear. V was cut by 3 bases and J by 5 bases, with 4 bases left in between. Per germline, CDR1 MDHEN and CDR2 SYDVKM. The CDR3 has 11 residues. CDR3 nucleotides: TGTGCCAGCAGTTTGTTTACTGAAGCTTTCTTT. Amino acids: CASSLFTEAFF. The entire variable domain, with the rest obtained from reference TRBV28 and TRBJ1-1, is as follows: DVKVTQSSRYLVKRTGEKVFLECVQDMDHENMFWYRQDPGLGLRLIYFSYDVKMKEKGDIPEGYSVSREKKERFSLILESASTNQTSMYLCASSLFTEAFFGQGTRLTVV.

The chain has TRBV11-1 and TRBJ2-5, with no clear D. CDR3 size: 11 residues. Trimming took off 8 bases at V and 3 bases at J, with 7 bases between the two ends. Germline V CDR1 and CDR2: SGHAT, FQDESV (reference sequence). This CDR3 is CASEAEETQYF. The CDR3 DNA is TGTGCCAGCGAGGCGGAAGAGACCCAGTACTTC.

The rearrangement joins TRBV18 to TRBJ2-5, with D possibly being TRBD2 (6 bases). Germline CDR1 KGHSH, CDR2 LQKENI. The V end was cut by 6 bases, the J end by 2 bases, with 16 bases between. The CDR3 is 15 residues long. The CDR3 coding sequence is TGTGCCAGCTCTGGGCTTAGGGGAGGACAAGAGACCCAGTACTTC. Protein sequence: CASSGLRGGQETQYF.

This chain uses TRBV27 with TRBJ2-3; 10 bases are shared with TRBD2. Germline CDR1 MNHEY, CDR2 SMNVEV (reference sequence). V lost 6 bases, J lost 6 bases, and 12 bases stayed unmatched. The CDR3 spans 16 residues. CDR3 DNA sequence: TGTGCCAGCAGGAAGGTACCGGGACTAGCGTCGGATACGCAGTATTTT. Protein product: CASRKVPGLASDTQYF.

For this clone: The sample contains more than one DNA sequence encoding this CDR3. The chain combines TRBV9 with TRBJ2-1; D is possibly TRBD1 (6 bases). Germline V gene lookup returns CDR1 SGDLS and CDR2 YYNGEE. The length of the CDR3 is 13 residues. The V gene lost 0 bases and the J gene lost 7 bases, with 8 bases spanning the gap. CDR3 nucleotides: TGTGCCAGCAGCGTAGCACAGGGTAATGAGCAGTTCTTC. Protein product: CASSVAQGNEQFF.

V gene TRBV27 combines with J gene TRBJ2-3; D is uncertain. The CDR3 contains 17 residues. Germline lookup yields CDR1 MNHEY and CDR2 SMNVEV (reference sequence). V was trimmed by 3 bases and J by 4 bases, leaving 20 bases between them. The CDR3 nucleotides read TGTGCCAGCAGTTTTCCCATACAGTCCTTAATCCCAGATACGCAGTATTTT. As protein: CASSFPIQSLIPDTQYF.

The chain joins TRBV28 to TRBJ2-7, with 10 bases aligning to TRBD2. CDR3 size: 15 residues. V was clipped by 7 bases and J by 6 bases; unmatched bases: 12. Germline values: CDR1 MDHEN, CDR2 SYDVKM. The CDR3 nucleotides read TGTGCCAGCACCCAGGGGCTAGCGGGAGCCGTCGAGCAGTACTTC. This sequence encodes CASTQGLAGAVEQYF.

In regard to this clone: At the DNA level, this CDR3 is encoded by other sequences in the same sample as well. As DNA, the CDR3 is TGTGCCAGCAGCCCCAGGAACACTGAAGCTTTCTTT. It specifies CASSPRNTEAFF. This chain connects TRBV28 to TRBJ1-1; no clear D. CDR1 and CDR2 (germline): MDHEN, SYDVKM. Trimming took off 6 bases at V and 1 base at J, with 6 bases between the two ends. The CDR3 has 12 residues. The entire variable domain, with the rest obtained from reference TRBV28 and TRBJ1-1, is as follows: DVKVTQSSRYLVKRTGEKVFLECVQDMDHENMFWYRQDPGLGLRLIYFSYDVKMKEKGDIPEGYSVSREKKERFSLILESASTNQTSMYLCASSPRNTEAFFGQGTRLTVV.

The chain employs TRBV28 and TRBJ1-1; D gene unclear. The CDR3 extends over 13 amino acids. V was pared by 2 bases and J by 11 bases, with 15 bases between. In germline, CDR1 is MDHEN, CDR2 SYDVKM. The CDR3 loop reads CASSLTGRGEAFF. CDR3 sequence (DNA): TGTGCCAGCAGTTTAACCGGTCGGGGAGAGGCTTTCTTT.

V usage is TRBV4-1 and J usage is TRBJ2-2, with D maybe TRBD2 (6 bases). The CDR3 sequence is 17 residues long. Trimming cost V 1 base and J 2 bases, with 14 bases left between them. Germline CDR1 reads MGHRA; CDR2 reads YSYEKL. The CDR3 nucleotides read TGCGCCAGCAGCCAAGGGCAGCGACTAGACAACACCGGGGAGCTGTTTTTT. Its translation is CASSQGQRLDNTGELFF.